This T cell receptor beta chain was retrieved from a study of human T cells and chemical hapten exposure. General observations from the study: With DPC sensitization, TCRs exceeding 1 in 1000 frequency showed no change.

This clonotype was counted at least ten times. Its target is not known. The CDR3 sequence is 13 residues long. The V segment lost 6 bases and the J segment 7 bases; nucleotides outside the gene matches: 8. Germline V gene lookup returns CDR1 MDHEN and CDR2 SYDVKM. TCRdb analysed the RACE reads with MiXCR anew, one entry per CDR3 protein. The data show about 73,000 distinct CDR3 sequences, with around 7.9% seen just once and about 3% held by the top ten. The time point here: patch test 2, 6 weeks after DPC sensitization. Treatment specified: therapeutic diphenylcyclopropenone sensitization with weekly scalp DPC.

The V gene is TRBV28, the J gene TRBJ1-1; 7 nucleotides agree with TRBD1. The sample consisted of whole blood, taken in connection with sensitization to the hapten diphenylcyclopropenone (DPC). The source is a woman aged 50 to 60 with alopecia areata. Some clones in this sample may be carry-over from other donors' samples. The CDR3 region has the DNA TGTGCCAGCAGATCAGGGACAGAGGGTGAAGCTTTCTTT. As protein: CASRSGTEGEAFF.